The clone carrying this T cell receptor (beta chain) has only a few counts. Its antigen is unidentified. The data stem from a study of identical twins. CDR1 is SGHRS and CDR2 is YFSETQ in the germline V gene. CDR3 length: 15 amino acids. The germline V and J ends were trimmed by 4 bases and 6 bases, with 17 bases remaining between them. Study-level findings and limits: Within monozygotic twins, out-of-frame TCR alpha sharing was underestimated by the models. A cross-sectional statistical analysis, not follow-up of the same donors, supported the conclusions.

cDNA molecules carried unique molecular identifiers, and template switching added a universal primer site. TCRdb itself ran the 5' RACE reads through MiXCR, one entry per CDR3 protein. The sample shows a few hundred thousand distinct CDR3 sequences, around an eighth of them seen only once. This sample was also put to use in a study of yellow fever vaccine responses in identical twins.

This receptor was obtained from a woman between 18 and 30 years old in good health. Sequences were obtained from CD8+ T cells sorted from blood. V usage is TRBV5-1 and J usage is TRBJ2-1; D is perhaps TRBD2 (6 bases). The CDR3 spells CASSPNYRLVNEQFF. For the CDR3, the DNA is TGCGCCAGCAGCCCGAACTATAGACTAGTCAATGAGCAGTTCTTC.